The 20 T cell receptor beta chains below come from one sample, sequenced in a study of shared clonotypes between healthy human individuals. Clones were sequenced by immunoSEQ multiplex PCR, and TCRdb holds only the in-frame ones, with some missing. The sample lists about 1 million clones, around 76% occurring once. The specimen was memory CD4+ T cells sorted from blood. As for subset: CD45RA-negative fraction. All receptors derive from a man aged 18 to 30 in good health.

The chain couples TRBV28 to TRBJ2-7; D is possibly TRBD1 (6 bases). V dropped 5 bases and J dropped 4 bases, with 15 bases sitting between them. This CDR3 has 14 residues. The V gene's germline CDR1 is MDHEN and CDR2 SYDVKM. The CDR3 loop reads CASSETGTPYEQYF. In nucleotides, the CDR3 is TGTGCCAGCAGTGAAACCGGGACACCTTACGAGCAGTACTTC.

This clone was seen a single time. This sequence may be a read error, since a much larger clone differs from it by one base. CDR3 bases: TGTGCCAGCAGCCGGCTGGAGGGGGGGGGCTACGAGCAGTACTTC. Amino acid sequence: CASSRLEGGGYEQYF. The chain employs TRBV11-2 and TRBJ2-7; D possibly corresponds to TRBD2 (7 bases). V was pared by 5 bases and J by 3 bases, with 17 bases between. This CDR3 has 15 residues. The germline V gene encodes CDR1 SGHAT and CDR2 FQNNGV.

V gene TRBV5-1 combines with J gene TRBJ1-1, with D tentatively TRBD1 (5 bases). CDR1 and CDR2 (germline): SGHRS, YFSETQ. Between the trimmed V and J ends, which lost 3 bases and 11 bases, there was a span of 14 bases. This CDR3 has 12 amino acids. The CDR3 DNA is TGCGCCAGCAGCTCATCAGGGTCCCAGGCTTTCTTT. Translating it yields CASSSSGSQAFF.

Concerning this clone: Other DNA sequences in the same sample also yield this CDR3. The V gene is TRBV2, the J gene TRBJ2-3; unclear D gene. The CDR3 consists of 11 residues. V lost 5 bases and J lost 3, with 3 bases in between. Germline assignment: CDR1 SNHLY and CDR2 FYNNEI. The CDR3 region has the DNA TGTGCCAGCAGTCCGACAGATACGCAGTATTTT. Translating gives CASSPTDTQYF. The complete variable domain, with remaining parts taken from reference TRBV2 and TRBJ2-3, reads EPEVTQTPSHQVTQMGQEVILRCVPISNHLYFYWYRQILGQKVEFLVSFYNNEISEKSEIFDDQFSVERPDGSNFTLKIRSTKLEDSAMYFCASSPTDTQYFGPGTRLTVL.

CDR3 protein: CASSQGLATYNEQFF. The CDR3 DNA sequence: TGTGCCAGCAGCCAAGGACTTGCCACCTACAATGAGCAGTTCTTC. The V and J genes are TRBV5-5 and TRBJ2-1, with a tentative D call TRBD2 (5 bases). Deletions cut 4 bases from V and 2 bases from J, with 13 bases between. CDR1 is SGHKS and CDR2 is YYEKEE in the germline V gene (reference sequence). This CDR3 contains 15 residues.

The table lists this clone with a few counts. The genes are TRBV28 and TRBJ2-7, with D perhaps matching TRBD2 (7 bases). CDR3 length: 16 residues. V was cut by 6 bases and J by 0 bases, with 18 bases left in between. Germline loops: CDR1 MDHEN, CDR2 SYDVKM. CDR3 coding DNA: TGTGCCAGCAGGGCCTCGGCGGGGGCCCGCTCCTACGAGCAGTACTTC. Protein: CASRASAGARSYEQYF.

On this clone itself: Other nucleotide sequences from this sample produce the same CDR3. The chain has TRBV2 and TRBJ2-3; no clear D. V was shortened by 7 bases and J by 6 bases, with 8 bases between the two germline ends. The CDR3 extends over 11 amino acids. Per the germline V gene, CDR1 is SNHLY and CDR2 is FYNNEI. CDR3 sequence reads: CASTVSDTQYF. The CDR3, as DNA: TGTGCCAGCACGGTCTCGGATACGCAGTATTTT.

The CDR3 DNA reads as TGTGCCAGCAGGATTGGACAGGGGAGAACTGAAGCTTTCTTT. The encoded protein is CASRIGQGRTEAFF. The gene calls are TRBV7-2 and TRBJ1-1, with TRBD1 matching 9 bases. V lost 6 bases and J lost 5; bases outside the gene matches: 7. There are 14 residues in the CDR3. The V gene's germline CDR1 is SGHTA and CDR2 FQGNSA.

This chain connects TRBV28 to TRBJ1-1; 7 bases map to TRBD1. CDR3 length equals 15 residues. Germline CDR1 is MDHEN and CDR2 is SYDVKM. V lost 1 base and J lost 5; bases outside the gene matches: 7. The CDR3 coding sequence is TGTGCCAGCAGTTTATCCAGGCCAGGGGGGACTGAAGCTTTCTTT. It encodes CASSLSRPGGTEAFF.

The chain carries TRBV28 and TRBJ1-2; no definite D call. V gave up 8 bases and J gave up 4 bases, with 11 bases separating them. CDR1 MDHEN and CDR2 SYDVKM come from the germline V gene. This CDR3 contains 12 residues. CDR3 protein: CASRVAGYGYTF. CDR3 nucleotides: TGTGCCAGCCGGGTAGCGGGCTATGGCTACACCTTC.

The rearrangement joins TRBV7-9 to TRBJ2-7; perhaps D is TRBD1 or TRBD2 (5 bases each). This CDR3 comprises 13 residues. The V gene's germline CDR1 is SEHNR and CDR2 FQNEAQ (reference sequence). V lost 7 bases and J 5 bases, leaving 15 bases between the germline ends. CDR3 residues: CASTPSRGHEQYF. The DNA of the CDR3 is TGTGCCAGCACCCCTTCCCGGGGCCACGAGCAGTACTTC.

This chain joins TRBV5-4 and TRBJ1-2; a possible D gene is TRBD1 (5 bases). The CDR3 runs to 16 residues. Germline-derived CDR1 and CDR2 are SGHNT and YYREEE (reference sequence). Trimming shortened V by 0 bases and J by 2 bases, and 14 bases separated the two germline ends. CDR3: CASSLGGVRQNYGYTF. CDR3 coding DNA: TGTGCCAGCAGCTTGGGCGGTGTACGACAGAACTATGGCTACACCTTC.

This clone was picked up a small number of times. The chain carries TRBV30 and TRBJ1-2; D might be TRBD1 (5 bases). Trimming removed 4 bases from V and 8 bases from J, with 14 bases in between. The germline V gene has CDR1 GTSNPN and CDR2 SVGIG (reference sequence). The CDR3 has 12 residues. The chain's CDR3 is CAWTLGVRGYTF. CDR3 nucleotides: TGTGCCTGGACATTAGGGGTACGCGGCTACACCTTC.

This clone showed up just once. The rearrangement joins TRBV6-5 to TRBJ1-2; unclear D gene. The CDR3 consists of 13 residues. Trimming pared 2 bases from V and 4 bases from J, leaving 8 bases between. The germline V gene encodes CDR1 MNHEY and CDR2 SVGAGI. CDR3 loop: CASSYVTGYGYTF. The CDR3 DNA sequence: TGTGCCAGCAGTTACGTGACGGGCTATGGCTACACCTTC.

CDR3 sequence: CASTGPSGANVLTF. As DNA, the CDR3 is TGTGCCAGTACAGGACCTTCTGGGGCCAACGTCCTGACTTTC. The chain couples TRBV19 to TRBJ2-6; no reliable D call. The CDR3 runs 14 residues. The V gene's germline CDR1 is LNHDA and CDR2 SQIVND (reference sequence). V dropped 7 bases and J dropped 1 base, with 8 bases sitting between them.

This sequence joins TRBV18 and TRBJ1-2, with D possibly matching TRBD1 (6 bases). The CDR3 has 13 residues. Germline values: CDR1 KGHSH, CDR2 LQKENI. V shed 3 bases and J shed 6 bases, with 11 bases lying between them. CDR3 nucleotides: TGTGCCAGCTCACCTCACAGGGAAGATGGCTACACCTTC. Protein product: CASSPHREDGYTF.

The rearrangement links TRBV5-6 to TRBJ2-1; perhaps TRBD2 as D (5 bases). Germline loops: CDR1 SGHDT, CDR2 YYEEEE. V dropped 0 bases and J dropped 3 bases, with 16 bases sitting between them. This CDR3 region has 17 residues. Here the CDR3 reads CASSLERVGEVYNEQFF. The DNA of the CDR3 is TGTGCCAGCAGCTTGGAACGGGTGGGAGAAGTCTACAATGAGCAGTTCTTC. The whole variable domain, filled in from reference TRBV5-6 and TRBJ2-1, reads DAGVTQSPTHLIKTRGQQVTLRCSPKSGHDTVSWYQQALGQGPQFIFQYYEEEERQRGNFPDRFSGHQFPNYSSELNVNALLLGDSALYLCASSLERVGEVYNEQFFGPGTRLTVL.

V and J are TRBV19 and TRBJ1-2; unclear D gene. The germline CDR1 and CDR2 sequences are LNHDA and SQIVND (reference sequence). The V and J ends lost 4 bases and 4 bases respectively, with 7 bases between them. The CDR3 length is 12 residues. CDR3 amino acids: CASSTRSYGYTF. CDR3 nucleotides: TGTGCCAGTAGTACCCGGAGCTATGGCTACACCTTC.

This clone was seen just once. The rearrangement joins TRBV5-4 to TRBJ2-3; D gene uncertain. Germline CDR1 reads SGHNT; CDR2 reads YYREEE (reference sequence). CDR3 length equals 13 residues. V lost 1 base and J lost 6, with 9 bases in between. The CDR3 sequence is CASSLSGGDTQYF. For the CDR3, the DNA is TGTGCCAGCAGCTTGTCGGGCGGCGATACGCAGTATTTT. Using reference TRBV5-4 and TRBJ2-3 for the parts outside the CDR3, the full variable domain is ETGVTQSPTHLIKTRGQQVTLRCSSQSGHNTVSWYQQALGQGPQFIFQYYREEENGRGNFPPRFSGLQFPNYSSELNVNALELDDSALYLCASSLSGGDTQYFGPGTRLTVL.

The chain employs TRBV7-8 and TRBJ2-7; 8 bases fit TRBD2. Trimming removed 1 base from V and 3 bases from J; junction bases left unmatched: 14. CDR1 and CDR2 from the germline V gene are SGHVS and FQNEAQ. This CDR3 has 18 amino acids. CDR3: CASSLGGTGGQRSYEQYF. CDR3 nucleotides: TGTGCCAGCAGCTTAGGAGGGACGGGGGGGCAACGGAGCTACGAGCAGTACTTC.